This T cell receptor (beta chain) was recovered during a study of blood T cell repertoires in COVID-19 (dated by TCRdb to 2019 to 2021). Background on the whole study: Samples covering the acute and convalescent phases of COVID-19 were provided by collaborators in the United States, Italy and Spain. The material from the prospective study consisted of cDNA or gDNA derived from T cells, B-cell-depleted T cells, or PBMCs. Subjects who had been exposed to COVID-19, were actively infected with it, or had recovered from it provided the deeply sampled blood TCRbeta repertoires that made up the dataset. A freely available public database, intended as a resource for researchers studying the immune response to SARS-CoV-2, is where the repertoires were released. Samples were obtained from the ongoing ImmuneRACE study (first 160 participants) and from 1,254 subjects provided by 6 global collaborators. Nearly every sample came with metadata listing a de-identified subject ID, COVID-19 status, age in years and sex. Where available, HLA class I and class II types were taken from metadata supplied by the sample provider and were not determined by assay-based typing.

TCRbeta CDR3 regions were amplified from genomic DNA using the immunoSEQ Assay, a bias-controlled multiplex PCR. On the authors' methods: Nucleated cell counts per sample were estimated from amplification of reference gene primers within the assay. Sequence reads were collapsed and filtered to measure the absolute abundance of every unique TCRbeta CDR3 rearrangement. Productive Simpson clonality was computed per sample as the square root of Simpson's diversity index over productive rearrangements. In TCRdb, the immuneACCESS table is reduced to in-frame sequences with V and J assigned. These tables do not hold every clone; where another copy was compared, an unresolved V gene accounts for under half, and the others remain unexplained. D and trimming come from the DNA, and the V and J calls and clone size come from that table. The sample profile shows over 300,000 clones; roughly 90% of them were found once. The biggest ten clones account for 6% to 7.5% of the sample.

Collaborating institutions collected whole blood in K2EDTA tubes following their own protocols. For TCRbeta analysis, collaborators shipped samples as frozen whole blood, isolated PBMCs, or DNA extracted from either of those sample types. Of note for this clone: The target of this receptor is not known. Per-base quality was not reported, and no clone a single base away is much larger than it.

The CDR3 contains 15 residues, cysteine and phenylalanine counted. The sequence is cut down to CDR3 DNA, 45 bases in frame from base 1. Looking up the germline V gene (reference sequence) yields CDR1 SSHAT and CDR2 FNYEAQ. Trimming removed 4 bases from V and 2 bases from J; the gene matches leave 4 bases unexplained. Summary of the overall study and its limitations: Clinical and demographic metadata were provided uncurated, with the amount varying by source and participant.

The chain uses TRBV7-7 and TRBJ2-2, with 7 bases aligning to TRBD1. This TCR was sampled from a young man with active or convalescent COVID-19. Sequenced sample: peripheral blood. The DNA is TGTGCCAGCAGCTCGGACAGGCGAAACACCGGGGAGCTGTTTTTT. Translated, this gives CASSSDRRNTGELFF.